These T cell receptor beta chains were read from a single sample in a study of T cells in Graves' hyperthyroidism and ophthalmopathy. TCRdb passed the multiplex PCR reads through MiXCR, listing each CDR3 protein once. This table holds about 710,000 distinct CDR3 sequences, about a sixth found once. Sequenced: blood. Receptors originate from a man between 18 and 29 years old with Graves' hyperthyroidism. Both conserved end residues are part of each CDR3. The order of the fields is V gene, D gene, clone size, J gene, CDR3 DNA, CDR3 protein. The D gene is left open where the match is weak. Some rows mark clone size as missing; the rest say once, few, many or name a class of expanded clone.

v_gene: TRBV7-3
d_gene: .
abundance: .
j_gene: TRBJ2-1
CDR3nt: TGTGCCAGCAGCTTTGAGGGGAGCTCCTACAATGAGCAGTTCTTC
CDR3aa: CASSFEGSSYNEQFF

v_gene: TRBV9
d_gene: .
abundance: .
j_gene: TRBJ2-3
CDR3nt: TGTGCCAGCAGCCCGACTAGGAACACAGATACGCAGTATTTT
CDR3aa: CASSPTRNTDTQYF

v_gene: TRBV10-3
d_gene: TRBD2
abundance: .
j_gene: TRBJ2-7
CDR3nt: TGTGCCATCGGAGGGCTAGCGGGAGTGGACGAGCAGTACTTC
CDR3aa: CAIGGLAGVDEQYF

v_gene: TRBV19
d_gene: .
abundance: many
j_gene: TRBJ2-3
CDR3nt: TGTGCCAGTAGTATCCCGGTTAGCACAGATACGCAGTATTTT
CDR3aa: CASSIPVSTDTQYF

v_gene: TRBV7-2
d_gene: .
abundance: many
j_gene: TRBJ2-1
CDR3nt: TGTGCCAGCAGCTTAGACAGGGGAGGGTACTACAATGAGCAGTTCTTC
CDR3aa: CASSLDRGGYYNEQFF

v_gene: TRBV2
d_gene: .
abundance: many
j_gene: TRBJ2-7
CDR3nt: TGTGCCAGCAGTGAAAGGTCGGTTTCCTACGAGCAGTACTTC
CDR3aa: CASSERSVSYEQYF

v_gene: TRBV28
d_gene: .
abundance: .
j_gene: TRBJ1-5
CDR3nt: TGTGCCAGCAGTTTAATACAACGGAATCAGCCCCAGCATTTT
CDR3aa: CASSLIQRNQPQHF

v_gene: TRBV7-9
d_gene: .
abundance: few
j_gene: TRBJ2-7
CDR3nt: TGTGCCAGCAGCTTCCTTTATGGGCCACGGGCTATCGAGCAGTACTTC
CDR3aa: CASSFLYGPRAIEQYF

v_gene: TRBV3-1
d_gene: TRBD2
abundance: many
j_gene: TRBJ2-1
CDR3nt: TGTGCCAGCAGCCCGACTAGCGGATATTACAATGAGCAGTTCTTC
CDR3aa: CASSPTSGYYNEQFF

v_gene: TRBV20-1
d_gene: .
abundance: .
j_gene: TRBJ2-5
CDR3nt: TGCAGTGCTAGAAAGGTTGCGGTACAAGAGACCCAGTACTTC
CDR3aa: CSARKVAVQETQYF

v_gene: TRBV5-4
d_gene: TRBD1
abundance: .
j_gene: TRBJ2-7
CDR3nt: TGTGCCAGCAGCACCGGGACAGGGAGCTCCTACGAGCAGTACTTC
CDR3aa: CASSTGTGSSYEQYF

v_gene: TRBV20-1
d_gene: TRBD2
abundance: many
j_gene: TRBJ2-3
CDR3nt: TGCAGTGCTAGACCTCACCGCGGGGGTACGCAGTATTTT
CDR3aa: CSARPHRGGTQYF

v_gene: TRBV4-1
d_gene: .
abundance: .
j_gene: TRBJ2-5
CDR3nt: TGCGCCAGCAGCCAAGTGGGTTTGGGGACCCAGTACTTC
CDR3aa: CASSQVGLGTQYF

v_gene: TRBV27
d_gene: .
abundance: .
j_gene: TRBJ2-4
CDR3nt: TGTGCCAGCAGTTATAGGGGGGGCGCGGGCAAAAACATTCAGTACTTC
CDR3aa: CASSYRGGAGKNIQYF

v_gene: TRBV30
d_gene: .
abundance: .
j_gene: TRBJ1-5
CDR3nt: TGTGCCTGGAGTGTACTGGGGAATCAGCCCCAGCATTTT
CDR3aa: CAWSVLGNQPQHF

v_gene: TRBV7-2
d_gene: .
abundance: .
j_gene: TRBJ2-2
CDR3nt: TGTGCCAGCAGCCCATCGTGGGCCACCGGGGAGCTGTTTTTT
CDR3aa: CASSPSWATGELFF

v_gene: TRBV24-1
d_gene: .
abundance: .
j_gene: TRBJ1-1
CDR3nt: TGTGCCACCAGTGATCCCGACGGAGTTGAAGCTTTCTTT
CDR3aa: CATSDPDGVEAFF

v_gene: TRBV2
d_gene: .
abundance: many
j_gene: TRBJ2-3
CDR3nt: TGTGCCAGCAGTGCTCCTCTGATAAGACGGGAATGGGACCCCACAGATACGCAGTATTTT
CDR3aa: CASSAPLIRREWDPTDTQYF

v_gene: TRBV24-1
d_gene: .
abundance: .
j_gene: TRBJ2-7
CDR3nt: TGTGCCACCAGTGATACAGGAACCTACGAGCAGTACTTC
CDR3aa: CATSDTGTYEQYF

v_gene: TRBV20-1
d_gene: TRBD2
abundance: few
j_gene: TRBJ2-7
CDR3nt: TGCAGTGCTCCCACCACTAGCGGGAGGGCTACCTCGGTTGAGCAGTACTTC
CDR3aa: CSAPTTSGRATSVEQYF

v_gene: TRBV6-1
d_gene: .
abundance: .
j_gene: TRBJ1-1
CDR3nt: TGTGCCAGCACAGAACGGGGGAGCACTGAAGCTTTCTTT
CDR3aa: CASTERGSTEAFF

v_gene: TRBV28
d_gene: .
abundance: many
j_gene: TRBJ2-7
CDR3nt: TGTGCCAGCAGCCCCTGGGGGAGCGGAAGCTCCTACGAGCAGTACTTC
CDR3aa: CASSPWGSGSSYEQYF

v_gene: TRBV6-1
d_gene: .
abundance: many
j_gene: TRBJ2-1
CDR3nt: TGTGCCAGCAGCCTGGGAGAGTACAATGAGCAGTTCTTC
CDR3aa: CASSLGEYNEQFF

v_gene: TRBV9
d_gene: .
abundance: few
j_gene: TRBJ2-1
CDR3nt: TGTGCCAGCAGCGGAGCCTCGGGGGGCAGTGGCAATGAGCAGTTCTTC
CDR3aa: CASSGASGGSGNEQFF

v_gene: TRBV19
d_gene: TRBD2
abundance: few
j_gene: TRBJ2-2
CDR3nt: TGTGCCAGTAATCGGGCGGGAGTTCGGTCGAACACCGGGGAGCTGTTTTTT
CDR3aa: CASNRAGVRSNTGELFF

v_gene: TRBV18
d_gene: TRBD2
abundance: many
j_gene: TRBJ2-1
CDR3nt: TGTGCCAGCTCACCGACTAGCGGGAGCTACAATGAGCAGTTCTTC
CDR3aa: CASSPTSGSYNEQFF

v_gene: TRBV25-1
d_gene: .
abundance: .
j_gene: TRBJ2-5
CDR3nt: TGTGCCAGCAGTGAATTATGGGGGAGCCGGGGGGAGACCCAGTACTTC
CDR3aa: CASSELWGSRGETQYF

v_gene: TRBV12-3/TRBV12-4
d_gene: .
abundance: .
j_gene: TRBJ1-2
CDR3nt: TGTGCCAGCAGCCTAGGGGACGGTGCGGGCTACACCTTC
CDR3aa: CASSLGDGAGYTF

v_gene: TRBV6-1
d_gene: TRBD2
abundance: few
j_gene: TRBJ2-7
CDR3nt: TGTGCCAGCAGTTATAGGGGAGCGGGAGATTCCTACGAGCAGTACTTC
CDR3aa: CASSYRGAGDSYEQYF

v_gene: TRBV19
d_gene: TRBD2
abundance: many
j_gene: TRBJ2-7
CDR3nt: TGTGCCAGTAGTCCGGGACTAGAATCCTACGAGCAGTACTTC
CDR3aa: CASSPGLESYEQYF

v_gene: TRBV5-1
d_gene: TRBD2
abundance: few
j_gene: TRBJ2-1
CDR3nt: TGCGCCAGTGCGGGGGTTTCTTACAATGAGCAGTTCTTC
CDR3aa: CASAGVSYNEQFF

v_gene: TRBV30
d_gene: TRBD2
abundance: many
j_gene: TRBJ2-7
CDR3nt: TGTGCCTGGATACGGCGGGAGGTGGGCGAGCAGTACTTC
CDR3aa: CAWIRREVGEQYF

v_gene: TRBV28
d_gene: .
abundance: many
j_gene: TRBJ1-1
CDR3nt: TGTGCCAGCAGCCTCCCAGCGAACACTGAAGCTTTCTTT
CDR3aa: CASSLPANTEAFF

v_gene: TRBV20-1
d_gene: TRBD2
abundance: .
j_gene: TRBJ2-1
CDR3nt: TGCAGTGCTCCGGGACTAGAGGGCCCCTACAATGAGCAGTTCTTC
CDR3aa: CSAPGLEGPYNEQFF

v_gene: TRBV6-1
d_gene: .
abundance: few
j_gene: TRBJ1-1
CDR3nt: TGTGCCAGCAGGCCCCGATGGGAGAACACTGAAGCTTTCTTT
CDR3aa: CASRPRWENTEAFF

v_gene: TRBV18
d_gene: .
abundance: once
j_gene: TRBJ1-1
CDR3nt: TGTGCCAGCTCACCATTTTTTGGGGAATTGAACACTGAAGCTTTCTTT
CDR3aa: CASSPFFGELNTEAFF

v_gene: TRBV10-2
d_gene: .
abundance: .
j_gene: TRBJ1-3
CDR3nt: TGCGCCAGCAGATCCGCCGCGACAATAGGAAACACCATATATTTT
CDR3aa: CASRSAATIGNTIYF

v_gene: TRBV28
d_gene: .
abundance: many
j_gene: TRBJ2-7
CDR3nt: TGTGCCAGCAGTACTGTCAAGGAATCCTACGAGCAGTACTTC
CDR3aa: CASSTVKESYEQYF

v_gene: TRBV27
d_gene: .
abundance: .
j_gene: TRBJ2-7
CDR3nt: TGTGCCAGCAGTTTCGGGTTAAGCTCCTACGAGCAGTACTTC
CDR3aa: CASSFGLSSYEQYF

v_gene: TRBV11-2
d_gene: TRBD1
abundance: many
j_gene: TRBJ2-2
CDR3nt: TGTGCCAGCAGTCGGACAGGGGGCGCGGGGGAGCTGTTTTTT
CDR3aa: CASSRTGGAGELFF

v_gene: TRBV9
d_gene: .
abundance: .
j_gene: TRBJ1-5
CDR3nt: TGTGCCAGCAGCGTAACGGGGGGTAGCAATCAGCCCCAGCATTTT
CDR3aa: CASSVTGGSNQPQHF